Below, 26 T cell receptor beta chains from the same sample are listed, as sequenced in a study of T cells after yellow fever vaccination. A single record per CDR3 protein comes from TCRdb applying MiXCR to the 5' RACE reads. The sample has 300,000 to 400,000 distinct CDR3 sequences; more than 8.5% are singletons. The source material was PBMCs, sampled on the day of the first yellow fever vaccination. These receptors all come from a man between 18 and 29 years old who received the YFV17D yellow fever vaccine.

This clonotype turned up a few times. This chain joins TRBV24-1 and TRBJ2-1; D remains unclear. The CDR3 is 16 residues long. V lost 1 base, J lost 8 bases, and 17 bases lay in between. Germline CDR1 KGHDR, CDR2 SFDVKD. CDR3 sequence reads: CATSDFFGPKRDEQFF. The CDR3 DNA follows: TGTGCCACCAGTGATTTCTTCGGCCCCAAACGGGATGAGCAGTTCTTC.

The chain recombines TRBV7-6 with TRBJ2-3; 9 bases are shared with TRBD1. This CDR3 is 17 amino acids long. Germline V gives CDR1 SGHVS, CDR2 FNYEAQ. The V and J ends lost 5 bases and 5 bases, in that order; junction bases with no gene match: 14. The CDR3 bases are TGTGCCAGCAGCCCCACTGGGAAGACAGGGGGTAGAGATACGCAGTATTTT. This gives the protein CASSPTGKTGGRDTQYF.

The table lists this clonotype with a count of one. V gene TRBV30 combines with J gene TRBJ1-6; D uncertain. Germline V gene data show CDR1 as GTSNPN and CDR2 as SVGIG (reference sequence). V was cut by 3 bases and J by 5 bases, with 8 bases left in between. The CDR3 spans 13 residues. CDR3 protein: CAWSRRDNSPLHF. Written as DNA, the CDR3 is TGTGCCTGGAGCCGGAGGGATAATTCACCCCTCCACTTT. Together with reference TRBV30 and TRBJ1-6, the CDR3 gives the full variable domain: SQTIHQWPATLVQPVGSPLSLECTVEGTSNPNLYWYRQAAGRGLQLLFYSVGIGQISSEVPQNLSASRPQDRQFILSSKKLLLSDSGFYLCAWSRRDNSPLHFGNGTRLTVT.

The chain employs TRBV7-3 and TRBJ1-1, with D maybe TRBD1 (6 bases). V lost 5 bases to trimming and J lost 1 base, with 14 bases between them. Germline V gene data show CDR1 as SGHTA and CDR2 as FQGTGA. The CDR3 has 15 residues. In DNA, the CDR3 is TGTGCCAGCAGCCCCCGCCCGGGACAGAACACTGAAGCTTTCTTT. It translates to CASSPRPGQNTEAFF.

Only a few counts were recorded for this clonotype. The rearrangement joins TRBV20-1 to TRBJ2-1; TRBD1 matches at 8 bases. Germline lookup yields CDR1 DFQATT and CDR2 SNEGSKA (reference sequence). CDR3 size: 16 residues. With V trimmed by 1 base and J by 2 bases, 7 bases remained unmatched. CDR3 residues: CSARAGRGLTYNEQFF. CDR3 in DNA: TGCAGTGCTAGAGCTGGCAGGGGGCTCACCTACAATGAGCAGTTCTTC.

V and J are TRBV7-9 and TRBJ1-5; D might be TRBD1 (5 bases). The CDR3 has 16 residues. Germline loops: CDR1 SEHNR, CDR2 FQNEAQ (reference sequence). V lost 5 bases, J lost 0 bases, and 14 bases lay in between. CDR3 sequence reads: CASSKEGDYSNQPQHF. For the CDR3, the DNA is TGTGCCAGCAGCAAAGAAGGGGATTATAGCAATCAGCCCCAGCATTTT.

This clonotype was counted ten times or more. This chain joins TRBV4-1 and TRBJ1-1; tentative D call: TRBD1 (6 bases). Germline CDR1 reads MGHRA; CDR2 reads YSYEKL. CDR3 size: 14 residues. V was cut by 8 bases and J by 5 bases, with 18 bases left in between. The CDR3 region is CASVPGLGGTEAFF. CDR3 nucleotides: TGCGCCAGCGTCCCGGGGCTAGGGGGAACTGAAGCTTTCTTT.

V usage is TRBV5-1 and J usage is TRBJ2-5, with D tentatively TRBD1 or TRBD2 (6 bases each). The germline gives CDR1 SGHRS, CDR2 YFSETQ. The CDR3 has 16 amino acids. With 0 bases removed from V and 5 bases from J, the gap between germline ends came to 17 bases. The DNA of the CDR3 is TGCGCCAGCAGCTTGGCTCGACGAGGGGGGCCGGAGACCCAGTACTTC. Residues: CASSLARRGGPETQYF.

A few counts support this clonotype. The chain uses TRBV7-9 and TRBJ2-1; possibly TRBD2 for D (6 bases). Germline CDR1 reads SEHNR; CDR2 reads FQNEAQ (reference sequence). The CDR3 is 13 residues long. V lost 7 bases to trimming and J lost 8 bases, with 15 bases between them. CDR3 region: CASTLGGWDEQFF. The DNA of the CDR3 is TGTGCCAGCACTCTTGGGGGGTGGGATGAGCAGTTCTTC.

The rearrangement links TRBV5-4 to TRBJ1-2, with 10 positions matching TRBD1. The CDR3 has 16 amino acids. Germline CDR1 reads SGHNT; CDR2 reads YYREEE (reference sequence). V was clipped by 4 bases and J by 2 bases; unmatched bases: 8. The chain's CDR3 is CASSEPGQGINYGYTF. As DNA, the CDR3 is TGTGCCAGCAGCGAACCGGGACAGGGGATAAACTATGGCTACACCTTC.

This chain links TRBV6-5 with TRBJ2-7, with unresolved D. Trimming pared 0 bases from V and 7 bases from J, leaving 13 bases between. This CDR3 region has 14 residues. Germline CDR1 and CDR2: MNHEY and SVGAGI. CDR3 sequence reads: CASSYSGQAREQYF. In nucleotides, the CDR3 is TGTGCCAGCAGTTACTCTGGGCAAGCGAGAGAGCAGTACTTC.

The chain joins TRBV4-3 to TRBJ1-4; 8 bases line up with TRBD1. This CDR3 is built from 15 residues. Trimming at V came to 2 bases and at J to 7 bases, leaving 6 bases not matched to a gene. Germline V gene data show CDR1 as LGHNA and CDR2 as YSLEER. CDR3 DNA sequence: TGCGCCAGCAGCCAACTCCAGGGGGCAGGTGAAAAACTGTTTTTT. Protein sequence: CASSQLQGAGEKLFF.

CDR3 coding DNA: TGCGCCAGCAGCTTGGATGTCGGACTCAAGGCCGAGTACTTC. This sequence encodes CASSLDVGLKAEYF. The gene calls are TRBV5-1 and TRBJ2-7; D may be TRBD2 (5 bases). Germline V gene lookup returns CDR1 SGHRS and CDR2 YFSETQ. The length of the CDR3 is 14 residues. V dropped 0 bases and J dropped 11 bases, with 18 bases sitting between them.

The genes are TRBV12-3 or TRBV12-4 and TRBJ2-7, with D unclear. The CDR3 consists of 14 residues. Between the trimmed V and J ends, which lost 6 bases and 3 bases, there was a span of 15 bases. The CDR3 DNA reads as TGTGCCAGCAGACCTGACACAATTAGCTACGAGCAGTACTTC. It encodes CASRPDTISYEQYF.

This clonotype was seen a few times. The J gene is TRBJ2-1, the V gene TRBV29-1; D is perhaps TRBD2 (5 bases). The CDR3 runs to 16 residues. V was clipped by 4 bases and J by 0 bases, with 16 bases between them. Germline V gives CDR1 SQVTM, CDR2 ANQGSEA. CDR3 DNA: TGCAGCGTTGGAGGAGGCCTTACCTACTCCTACAATGAGCAGTTCTTC. Its protein is CSVGGGLTYSYNEQFF.

The chain uses TRBV30 and TRBJ1-1; no firm D call. This CDR3 has 13 amino acids. The germline CDR1 and CDR2 sequences are GTSNPN and SVGIG (reference sequence). Trimming took off 2 bases at V and 7 bases at J, with 14 bases between the two ends. In DNA, the CDR3 is TGTGCCTGGAGTCACAGACTATTGGGTGAAGCTTTCTTT. Translated: CAWSHRLLGEAFF.

The V and J genes are TRBV16 and TRBJ1-2; D unclear. The germline gives CDR1 KGHSY, CDR2 FQNENV. CDR3 length: 13 residues. The V and J ends lost 0 bases and 4 bases respectively, with 6 bases between them. The CDR3 spells CASSQSQAYGYTF. As DNA, the CDR3 is TGTGCCAGCAGCCAATCCCAGGCCTATGGCTACACCTTC.

This clonotype occurred a few times. J is TRBJ1-6 and V is TRBV2, with a possible D match to TRBD1 (5 bases). In germline, CDR1 is SNHLY, CDR2 FYNNEI. Trimming cost V 7 bases and J 0 bases, with 10 bases left between them. The CDR3 is 15 amino acids. The CDR3 loop reads CASKAGSSYNSPLHF. Written as DNA, the CDR3 is TGTGCCAGCAAAGCAGGGAGCTCCTATAATTCACCCCTCCACTTT.

The chain recombines TRBV5-1 with TRBJ2-2; 8 nucleotides match TRBD1. V shed 7 bases, J shed 6 bases, and the junction held 14 bases outside the gene matches. Germline V gene data show CDR1 as SGHRS and CDR2 as YFSETQ. This CDR3 comprises 16 residues. CDR3 in amino acids: CASGPPGQGKAGELFF. The CDR3 DNA sequence: TGCGCCAGCGGACCCCCCGGACAGGGAAAAGCCGGGGAGCTGTTTTTT.

At least ten counts were recorded for this clonotype. This chain links TRBV18 with TRBJ2-7; the D is unclear. The germline V gene has CDR1 KGHSH and CDR2 LQKENI. CDR3 length equals 13 residues. V lost 0 bases, J lost 3 bases, and 6 bases lay in between. The CDR3 protein is CASSPPSDYEQYF. As DNA, the CDR3 is TGTGCCAGCTCACCACCATCTGACTACGAGCAGTACTTC. Variable domain in full (rest from reference TRBV18 and TRBJ2-7): NAGVMQNPRHLVRRRGQEARLRCSPMKGHSHVYWYRQLPEEGLKFMVYLQKENIIDESGMPKERFSAEFPKEGPSILRIQQVVRGDSAAYFCASSPPSDYEQYFGPGTRLTVT.

This clonotype was counted only a few times. The chain has TRBV5-5 and TRBJ1-2; 10 nucleotides line up with TRBD1. This CDR3 has 16 residues. Looked up from germline, CDR1 is SGHKS and CDR2 is YYEKEE (reference sequence). V lost 4 bases, J lost 1 base, and 7 bases stayed unmatched. DNA for the CDR3: TGTGCCAGCAGCCCGGGGACAGGGGCCGGTAACTATGGCTACACCTTC. This codes for CASSPGTGAGNYGYTF.

The J gene is TRBJ1-3, the V gene TRBV6-1, with no clear D. Trimming took 6 bases from V and 1 from J, leaving 13 bases between them. This CDR3 is 15 amino acids long. Germline V gene sequence: CDR1 MNHNS, CDR2 SASEGT. CDR3 in DNA: TGTGCCAGCAGCCAGGTTATGGGGTCTGGAAACACCATATATTTT. Protein product: CASSQVMGSGNTIYF.

In this sample, this clonotype turned up a few times. The rearrangement joins TRBV12-3 or TRBV12-4 to TRBJ2-5; 7 bases match TRBD2. After removal of 3 bases from V and 3 bases from J, the junction contained 4 bases not matched to a gene. This CDR3 is built from 14 residues. In DNA, the CDR3 is TGTGCCAGCAGTTTCGCCCTAGCGGAAGAGACCCAGTACTTC. As protein: CASSFALAEETQYF.

This clonotype was picked up a small number of times. The chain links TRBV7-2 to TRBJ2-1; 7 positions match TRBD2. Trimming cost V 8 bases and J 4 bases; bases outside gene matches: 11. The CDR3 consists of 15 residues. Looked up from germline, CDR1 is SGHTA and CDR2 is FQGNSA. CDR3 loop: CASQTVSGAYNEQFF. As DNA, the CDR3 is TGTGCCAGCCAAACCGTAAGCGGGGCATACAATGAGCAGTTCTTC.

This clonotype was seen a handful of times. The gene calls are TRBV7-9 and TRBJ2-5, with 9 bases aligning to TRBD1. Germline CDR1 SEHNR, CDR2 FQNEAQ (reference sequence). The CDR3 totals 15 residues. V lost 0 bases and J lost 6; bases outside the gene matches: 5. CDR3: CASSLATDRGKTQYF. Written as DNA, the CDR3 is TGTGCCAGCAGCTTAGCGACGGACAGGGGAAAGACCCAGTACTTC.

V and J are TRBV18 and TRBJ1-5; D unclear. Germline V lookup: CDR1 KGHSH, CDR2 LQKENI. The CDR3 extends over 15 amino acids. The ends were cut back, 1 base at V and 0 bases at J, with 7 bases in the middle. CDR3 residues: CASSPLHDSNQPQHF. The CDR3 DNA follows: TGTGCCAGCTCACCACTTCATGATAGCAATCAGCCCCAGCATTTT.